These 8 T cell receptor beta chains were all obtained from the same sample, sequenced in a study of blood T cells in healthy people across ages. A second 7 to 11 cycle PCR used barcoded and J-beta primers. Each CDR3 protein gets one entry after TCRdb re-called the 5' RACE reads with MiXCR. The sample has around 820,000 distinct CDR3 sequences; approximately 25% are singletons. These data were also reused for a study on T cells of mothers and their children.

Sequences were obtained from blood. These receptors were obtained from a boy aged 5-17 years in good health.

This clonotype was seen only a few times. In DNA form, the CDR3 reads TGTGCCAGCAGTCGGATCCCAGACATTGAAGCTTTCTTT. Its protein is CASSRIPDIEAFF. This sequence joins TRBV7-6 and TRBJ1-1, with D uncertain. This CDR3 region has 13 residues. Between the trimmed V and J ends, which lost 6 bases and 7 bases, there was a span of 15 bases. From germline, CDR1 is SGHVS and CDR2 FNYEAQ.

There are many counts of this clonotype. The rearrangement uses TRBV12-3 or TRBV12-4 and TRBJ1-1; tentative D call: TRBD1 (5 bases). V was pared by 3 bases and J by 4 bases, with 9 bases between. This CDR3 has 13 residues. In nucleotides, the CDR3 is TGTGCCAGCAGTTTTATGGGGGGCACTGAAGCTTTCTTT. Its translation: CASSFMGGTEAFF.

This clonotype was recorded a few times. The chain carries TRBV9 and TRBJ2-5; weak D call: TRBD2 (6 bases). TRBJ2-7 explains the end of the DNA better; the J call may be wrong. The CDR3 loop spans 14 amino acids. Per germline, CDR1 SGDLS and CDR2 YYNGEE. This CDR3 reads CASNARDSPYEQYF. The CDR3 nucleotides are TGTGCCAGCAACGCCCGGGACTCACCCTACGAGCAGTACTTC.

This clonotype was observed a handful of times. This chain joins TRBV6-2 or TRBV6-3 and TRBJ2-7; a weak D match, TRBD1 (5 bases). Trimming took off 0 bases at V and 3 bases at J, with 18 bases between the two ends. The CDR3 covers 17 residues. The V gene's germline CDR1 is MNHEY and CDR2 SVGEGT. CDR3 region: CASSYSRDKTAVYEQYF. DNA of the CDR3: TGTGCCAGCAGTTACTCGAGAGATAAGACAGCCGTCTACGAGCAGTACTTC.

In its sample, this clonotype was seen many times. The V gene is TRBV4-2, the J gene TRBJ2-4; TRBD1 aligns across 12 bases. Germline CDR1 reads LGHNA; CDR2 reads YNFKEQ. The CDR3 is made up of 14 amino acids. The V gene end was trimmed by 4 bases and the J gene end by 5 bases; junction bases not matched to a gene: 0. The CDR3 region has the DNA TGTGCCAGCAGCCGGGACAGGGGGCAAAACATTCAGTACTTC. It codes for CASSRDRGQNIQYF.

The V and J genes are TRBV7-6 and TRBJ2-2, with D perhaps matching TRBD1 (6 bases). Between the trimmed V and J ends, which lost 1 base and 0 bases, there was a span of 15 bases. The CDR3 is 18 amino acids. Germline V gene sequence: CDR1 SGHVS, CDR2 FNYEAQ. CDR3 amino acids: CASSLGFGQTPNTGELFF. CDR3 coding DNA: TGTGCCAGCAGCTTAGGGTTTGGACAGACCCCGAACACCGGGGAGCTGTTTTTT.

This clonotype was observed a few times. The rearrangement uses TRBV5-1 and TRBJ2-3; possible D gene TRBD2, 6 bases. Trimming removed 0 bases from V and 2 bases from J, with 13 bases in between. This CDR3 spans 16 amino acids. Germline V lookup: CDR1 SGHRS, CDR2 YFSETQ. CDR3 coding DNA: TGCGCCAGCAGCTTGGGGGGTGCGGGAATCACAGATACGCAGTATTTT. It encodes CASSLGGAGITDTQYF.

This rearrangement joins TRBV6-5 to TRBJ1-4, with TRBD1 as a possible D gene (5 bases). The V end was cut by 5 bases, the J end by 3 bases, with 7 bases between. The CDR3 has 13 amino acids. CDR1 and CDR2 (germline): MNHEY, SVGAGI. This CDR3 reads CASSARANEKLFF. The CDR3 DNA reads as TGTGCCAGCAGTGCCAGGGCTAATGAAAAACTGTTTTTT.